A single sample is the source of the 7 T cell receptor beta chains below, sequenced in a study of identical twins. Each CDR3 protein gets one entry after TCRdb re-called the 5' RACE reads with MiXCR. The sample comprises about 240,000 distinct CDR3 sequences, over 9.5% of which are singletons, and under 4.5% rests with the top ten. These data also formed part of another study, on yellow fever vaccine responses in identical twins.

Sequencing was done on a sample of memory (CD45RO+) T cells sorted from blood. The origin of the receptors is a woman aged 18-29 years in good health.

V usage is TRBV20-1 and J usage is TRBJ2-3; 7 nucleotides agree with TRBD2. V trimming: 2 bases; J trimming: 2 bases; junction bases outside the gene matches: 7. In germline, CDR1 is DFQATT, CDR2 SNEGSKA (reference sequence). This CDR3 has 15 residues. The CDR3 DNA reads TGCAGTGCTAGATCCCTAGCGGAGCCCACAGATACGCAGTATTTT. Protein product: CSARSLAEPTDTQYF.

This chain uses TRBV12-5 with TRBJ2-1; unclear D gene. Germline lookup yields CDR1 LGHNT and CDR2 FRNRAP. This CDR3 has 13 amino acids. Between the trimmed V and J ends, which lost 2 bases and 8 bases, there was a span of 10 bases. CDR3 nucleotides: TGTGCTAGTGGTTTGTCCCTAAGGCATGAGCAGTTCTTC. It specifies CASGLSLRHEQFF.

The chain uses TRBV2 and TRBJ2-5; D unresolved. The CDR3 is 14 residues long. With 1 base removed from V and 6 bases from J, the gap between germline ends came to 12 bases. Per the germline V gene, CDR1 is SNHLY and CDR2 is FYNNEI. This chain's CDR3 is CASSEGSAGKTQYF. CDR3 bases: TGTGCCAGCAGTGAAGGCAGCGCCGGAAAGACCCAGTACTTC.

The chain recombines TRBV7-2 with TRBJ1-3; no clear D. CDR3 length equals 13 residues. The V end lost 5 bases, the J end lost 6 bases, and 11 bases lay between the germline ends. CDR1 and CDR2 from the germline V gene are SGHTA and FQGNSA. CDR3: CASSPVRANTIYF. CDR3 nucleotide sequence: TGTGCCAGCAGCCCAGTGCGGGCAAACACCATATATTTT.

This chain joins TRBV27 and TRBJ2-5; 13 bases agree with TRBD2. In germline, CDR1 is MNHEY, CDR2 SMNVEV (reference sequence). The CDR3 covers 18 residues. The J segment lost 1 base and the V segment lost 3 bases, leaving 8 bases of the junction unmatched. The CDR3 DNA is TGTGCCAGCAGTTTTTTGACTAGCGGGAGGCGATTCCAAGAGACCCAGTACTTC. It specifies CASSFLTSGRRFQETQYF.

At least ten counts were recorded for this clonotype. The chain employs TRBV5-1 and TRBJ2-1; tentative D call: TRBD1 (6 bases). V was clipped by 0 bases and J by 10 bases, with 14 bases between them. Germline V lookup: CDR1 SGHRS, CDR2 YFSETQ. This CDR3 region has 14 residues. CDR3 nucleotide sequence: TGCGCCAGCAGCTTGGCCAAAAGGGGGAGCGAGCAGTTCTTC. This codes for CASSLAKRGSEQFF. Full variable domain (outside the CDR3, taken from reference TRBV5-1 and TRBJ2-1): KAGVTQTPRYLIKTRGQQVTLSCSPISGHRSVSWYQQTPGQGLQFLFEYFSETQRNKGNFPGRFSGRQFSNSRSEMNVSTLELGDSALYLCASSLAKRGSEQFFGPGTRLTVL.

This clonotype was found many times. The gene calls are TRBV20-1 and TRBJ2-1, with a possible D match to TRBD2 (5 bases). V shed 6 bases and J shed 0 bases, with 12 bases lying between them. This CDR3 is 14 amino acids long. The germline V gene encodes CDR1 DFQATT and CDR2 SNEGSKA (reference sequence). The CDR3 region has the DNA TGCAGTGCCACCGACTACGACTCCTACAATGAGCAGTTCTTC. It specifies CSATDYDSYNEQFF.